This is a list of T cell receptor beta chains from one sample in a study of T-cell reconstitution after alpha-beta-depleted transplantation in children. Each CDR3 protein is one row after TCRdb ran MiXCR on the PCR reads. The table records 780,000 or so distinct CDR3 sequences, roughly 15% of them present only once. This material consisted of PBMCs, mostly from graft donor cells, taken 360 days after TCRalphabeta/CD19-depleted stem cell transplant. These receptors came from a male patient aged 10-17 years who had a stem cell transplant for acute lymphoblastic leukemia, so the T cells may come from the graft donor. Both conserved end residues are part of each CDR3. D genes are given only for firm matches. Where a row states a size, it is once, few, many or the class of an expanded clone; other rows omit it.

TRBV5-1	NA	TRBJ2-7	many	CASSLVDEQYF	TGCGCCAGCAGCTTGGTCGACGAGCAGTACTTC
TRBV11-1	NA	TRBJ2-5	few	CASSSQWDQYF	TGTGCCAGCAGCTCCCAGTGGGACCAGTACTTC
TRBV19	NA	TRBJ2-7	few	CASSRASTYEQYF	TGTGCCAGTAGTAGGGCGTCGACCTACGAGCAGTACTTC
TRBV28	TRBD2	TRBJ2-1	NA	CASSTLGLAGADEQFF	TGTGCCAGCAGCACCCTGGGACTAGCGGGAGCGGATGAGCAGTTCTTC
TRBV20-1	TRBD2	TRBJ2-7	few	CSVNKDSGSWNEQYF	TGCAGTGTTAACAAAGATAGCGGGAGTTGGAACGAGCAGTACTTC
TRBV5-1	NA	TRBJ2-5	NA	CASGFENEETQYF	TGCGCCAGCGGATTCGAGAACGAGGAGACCCAGTACTTC
TRBV14	NA	TRBJ2-1	NA	CASSPWLGSLGSYNEQFF	TGTGCCAGCAGCCCCTGGCTAGGTTCTCTTGGGTCCTACAATGAGCAGTTCTTC
TRBV6-1	NA	TRBJ2-1	NA	CASTNEGPSYNEQFF	TGTGCCAGCACCAACGAGGGGCCATCCTACAATGAGCAGTTCTTC
TRBV3-1	TRBD2	TRBJ2-1	many	CASSQAEALAGVREQFF	TGTGCCAGCAGCCAAGCAGAGGCACTAGCGGGAGTACGTGAGCAGTTCTTC
TRBV7-9	NA	TRBJ2-6	once	CASSLSGYSGANVLTF	TGTGCCAGCAGCTTATCCGGGTACTCTGGGGCCAACGTCCTGACTTTC
TRBV12-3/TRBV12-4	NA	TRBJ1-3	NA	CASRVQTAGNTIYF	TGTGCCAGCAGGGTACAAACAGCTGGAAACACCATATATTTT
TRBV5-1	TRBD1	TRBJ2-7	few	CASSFFIRDRYEQYF	TGCGCCAGCAGCTTTTTCATTAGGGACAGATACGAGCAGTACTTC
TRBV6-1	NA	TRBJ1-2	NA	CASRRTVLPNYGYTF	TGTGCCAGCAGGCGGACAGTTTTACCTAACTATGGCTACACCTTC
TRBV29-1	NA	TRBJ1-5	NA	CSAGWESQPQHF	TGCAGCGCTGGGTGGGAAAGTCAGCCCCAGCATTTT
TRBV5-1	NA	TRBJ2-7	many	CASSSRQAYEQYF	TGCGCCAGCAGCTCCCGACAGGCTTACGAGCAGTACTTC
TRBV7-2	TRBD2	TRBJ2-1	few	CASSLALAGGPADDREQFF	TGTGCCAGCAGCTTAGCACTAGCGGGAGGGCCAGCAGACGATCGTGAGCAGTTCTTC
TRBV29-1	TRBD1	TRBJ2-7	few	CSVVGVGTGSYEQYF	TGCAGCGTTGTTGGGGTGGGGACAGGCTCGTACGAGCAGTACTTC
TRBV11-1	NA	TRBJ2-7	NA	CASRETRSDRWITPHYEQYF	TGTGCCAGCAGAGAAACTAGGTCCGATCGTTGGATAACGCCCCACTACGAGCAGTACTTC
TRBV5-1	NA	TRBJ2-7	few	CASSLQPPYEQYF	TGCGCCAGCAGCTTGCAGCCTCCCTACGAGCAGTACTTC
TRBV12-3/TRBV12-4	NA	TRBJ2-7	NA	CASSLALGTQYF	TGTGCCAGCAGTTTAGCGCTAGGCACTCAGTACTTC
TRBV6-6	NA	TRBJ2-2	NA	CASIAKGTGELFF	TGTGCCAGCATCGCCAAGGGGACCGGGGAGCTGTTTTTT
TRBV18	NA	TRBJ1-1	NA	CASSPTDTEAFF	TGTGCCAGCTCACCAACAGACACTGAAGCTTTCTTT
TRBV12-3/TRBV12-4	TRBD2	TRBJ2-7	NA	CASSPGRRENVYEQYF	TGTGCCAGCAGTCCGGGCCGGCGGGAGAACGTCTACGAGCAGTACTTC
TRBV5-1	NA	TRBJ2-7	NA	CASSLGRAASSYEQYF	TGCGCCAGCAGCCTTGGCCGGGCAGCTAGTTCCTACGAGCAGTACTTC
TRBV5-1	NA	TRBJ2-1	many	CASSLTLGRAGDEQFF	TGCGCCAGCAGCCTCACTCTGGGCAGGGCTGGGGATGAGCAGTTCTTC
TRBV12-3/TRBV12-4	NA	TRBJ2-2	NA	CASSPKAGSGELFF	TGTGCCAGCAGCCCAAAGGCGGGGTCCGGGGAGCTGTTTTTT
TRBV6-2/TRBV6-3	TRBD2	TRBJ2-1	few	CASSYSTGLAGVNEQFF	TGTGCCAGCAGTTACTCCACGGGACTAGCGGGAGTCAATGAGCAGTTCTTC
TRBV11-2	TRBD1	TRBJ2-7	NA	CASSLGTGAIYEQYF	TGTGCCAGCAGCTTAGGGACAGGGGCGATCTACGAGCAGTACTTC
TRBV7-8	NA	TRBJ2-1	few	CASSSTQGYNEQFF	TGTGCCAGCAGCTCGACCCAGGGATACAATGAGCAGTTCTTC
TRBV7-9	NA	TRBJ2-7	NA	CASSSGAQVQQYF	TGTGCCAGCAGCTCCGGTGCCCAGGTCCAACAGTACTTC
TRBV12-3/TRBV12-4	NA	TRBJ1-1	many	CASSLRTEAFF	TGTGCCAGCAGTTTACGGACTGAAGCTTTCTTT
TRBV6-5	NA	TRBJ1-1	few	CASSYAVWGTEAFF	TGTGCCAGCAGTTACGCAGTCTGGGGGACTGAAGCTTTCTTT
TRBV3-1	NA	TRBJ2-7	NA	CASSRDTTGAEYF	TGTGCCAGCAGCCGGGACACTACGGGGGCTGAGTACTTC
TRBV10-3	NA	TRBJ2-7	few	CAISDPAGRTYEQYF	TGTGCCATCAGTGACCCCGCTGGCAGGACCTACGAGCAGTACTTC
TRBV11-2	TRBD2	TRBJ2-5	NA	CASSLRGTSGRPGETQYF	TGTGCCAGCAGCTTACGGGGGACTAGCGGACGTCCTGGGGAGACCCAGTACTTC
TRBV4-1	TRBD1	TRBJ1-4	NA	CASSQEQGAPEKLFF	TGCGCCAGCAGCCAGGAACAGGGGGCGCCTGAAAAACTGTTTTTT
TRBV18	TRBD1	TRBJ1-2	NA	CASSPQTGEGYTF	TGTGCCAGCTCACCACAGACAGGGGAAGGCTACACCTTC
TRBV9	TRBD1	TRBJ1-3	few	CASSARTGAGDTIYF	TGTGCCAGCAGCGCCCGCACAGGGGCTGGAGACACCATATATTTT
TRBV7-9	NA	TRBJ1-1	many	CASSPTGSQGAFF	TGTGCCAGCAGCCCGACAGGAAGTCAAGGAGCTTTCTTT